This TCR beta chain stems from a study of T cell repertoires in cytomegalovirus infection. Between the trimmed V and J ends, which lost 7 bases and 8 bases, there was a span of 15 bases. CDR1 and CDR2 from the germline V gene are SEHNR and FQNEAQ (reference sequence). The CDR3 is 13 amino acids. This clonotype has a count of ten or more. TCRdb fed the reads into MiXCR, producing one record per CDR3 protein. The profile shows approximately 97,000 distinct CDR3 sequences, 15% to 20% of them singletons. The source material was PBMCs. The chain combines TRBV7-9 with TRBJ1-3; no firm D call. This receptor was obtained from a human donor in good health (CMV status not recorded). Some clones in this sample may be carry-over from other donors' samples. CDR3 nucleotides: TGTGCCAGCATCCCGGACGGAGGGCACACCATATATTTT. This sequence encodes CASIPDGGHTIYF. Based on the CDR3 plus reference TRBV7-9 and TRBJ1-3, the full variable domain is DTGVSQNPRHKITKRGQNVTFRCDPISEHNRLYWYRQTLGQGPEFLTYFQNEAQLEKSRLLSDRFSAERPKGSFSTLEIQRTEQGDSAMYLCASIPDGGHTIYFGEGSWLTVV.